This TCR beta chain comes out of a study of regulatory T cells in long-lasting Graves disease. Background on the study: It was over 5 years of antithyroid drugs, with positive TSH receptor antibodies, that meant persistent Graves' disease. Study-wide findings and caveats: Persistent cases favored TRBV28, TRBJ1-2 and TRBJ2-5. Limited samples may have lowered accuracy.

This clonotype was seen ten or more times. The antigen is unknown. This CDR3 comprises 11 residues. Trimming stripped 7 bases from V and 1 base from J, with 4 bases between. The germline gives CDR1 MNHNS, CDR2 SASEGT. Arm-PCR of CDR3 regions with iRepertoire HTBI primers generated TCR beta libraries. TCRdb itself ran the multiplex PCR reads through MiXCR, one entry per CDR3 protein. Among a few hundred thousand distinct CDR3 sequences listed, about 25% were seen once. The time point denotes: persistent/refractory GD, antithyroid drugs over 5 years with positive TRAb. Making the TCR library involved RNA that had been extracted from PBMCs. Into tubes containing EDTA, approximately 9 milliliters of peripheral blood were drawn.

The chain links TRBV6-1 to TRBJ1-1; no definite D call. The sequencing here drew on peripheral blood mononuclear cells (PBMCs), taken when the disease was refractory, from a patient treated with antithyroid drugs. This clonotype was sampled from a female donor with Graves disease. The CDR3 nucleotides read TGTGCCAGCACTCAGAACACTGAAGCTTTCTTT. Protein product: CASTQNTEAFF.